Below, 3 T cell receptor beta chains from the same sample are listed, as sequenced in a study of blood T cell repertoires in COVID-19. The method was immunoSEQ multiplex PCR; TCRdb's version includes in-frame clones alone and lacks a portion of them. The sample carries fewer than 250,000 clones, around 83% recorded once. Sequencing was performed on peripheral blood. All receptors come from a middle-aged man with acute or convalescent COVID-19.

The gene calls are TRBV5-1 and TRBJ2-3; TRBD2 aligns across 9 bases. Germline V lookup: CDR1 SGHRS, CDR2 YFSETQ. CDR3 length: 16 amino acids. V lost 0 bases, J lost 4 bases, and 6 bases stayed unmatched. In nucleotides, the CDR3 is TGCGCCAGCAGCTTGGGGGGGACTAGCATCGCAGATACGCAGTATTTT. This translates into CASSLGGTSIADTQYF.

The chain carries TRBV2 and TRBJ1-1; D call uncertain. The CDR3 has 11 amino acids. Germline V gene data show CDR1 as SNHLY and CDR2 as FYNNEI. Trimming pared 4 bases from V and 3 bases from J, leaving 3 bases between. CDR3 nucleotides: TGTGCCAGCAGTGTCGACACTGAAGCTTTCTTT. This sequence encodes CASSVDTEAFF. The whole variable domain, filled in from reference TRBV2 and TRBJ1-1, reads EPEVTQTPSHQVTQMGQEVILRCVPISNHLYFYWYRQILGQKVEFLVSFYNNEISEKSEIFDDQFSVERPDGSNFTLKIRSTKLEDSAMYFCASSVDTEAFFGQGTRLTVV.

This CDR3 reads CASRNRGSYQPQHF. The CDR3 coding sequence is TGTGCCAGCAGAAACAGGGGGTCCTATCAGCCCCAGCATTTT. This sequence joins TRBV28 and TRBJ1-5; 8 bases agree with TRBD1. J lost 5 bases, V lost 6 bases, and 6 bases had no gene match. CDR1 is MDHEN, CDR2 SYDVKM, per germline. The CDR3 runs to 14 residues.